This passage covers 14 T cell receptor beta chains from one sample sequenced in a study of CD8 T cells in ankylosing spondylitis. TCRdb recomputed calls from the 5' RACE reads with MiXCR, one row per CDR3 protein. The repertoire holds more than 250,000 distinct CDR3 sequences, with roughly 11% as singletons. Sequencing was performed on blood, either unsorted or a sorted T cell fraction (not recorded which). These receptors were collected from a female donor with ankylosing spondylitis or in good health (not recorded which).

This clonotype showed up many times. The rearrangement joins TRBV3-1 to TRBJ1-5; possibly TRBD1 for D (5 bases). Looked up from germline, CDR1 is LGHDT and CDR2 is YNNKEL (reference sequence). The CDR3 runs 15 residues. Trimming shortened V by 8 bases and J by 0 bases, and 14 bases separated the two germline ends. CDR3 in amino acids: CASGRDPYSNQPQHF. For the CDR3, the DNA is TGTGCCAGCGGTCGGGACCCGTATAGCAATCAGCCCCAGCATTTT. Full variable domain (missing parts from reference TRBV3-1 and TRBJ1-5): DTAVSQTPKYLVTQMGNDKSIKCEQNLGHDTMYWYKQDSKKFLKIMFSYNNKELIINETVPNRFSPKSPDKAHLNLHINSLELGDSAVYFCASGRDPYSNQPQHFGDGTRLSIL.

The chain combines TRBV18 with TRBJ1-1; D call uncertain. CDR3 length equals 13 residues. CDR1 is KGHSH, CDR2 LQKENI, per germline. Trimming left V 3 bases short and J 4 bases short, with 9 bases between. The CDR3 nucleotides are TGTGCCAGCTCACCCTCTGGTCCCACTGAAGCTTTCTTT. Residues: CASSPSGPTEAFF. Based on the CDR3 plus reference TRBV18 and TRBJ1-1, the full variable domain is NAGVMQNPRHLVRRRGQEARLRCSPMKGHSHVYWYRQLPEEGLKFMVYLQKENIIDESGMPKERFSAEFPKEGPSILRIQQVVRGDSAAYFCASSPSGPTEAFFGQGTRLTVV.

This clonotype was picked up many times. This chain uses TRBV7-2 with TRBJ1-2; maybe TRBD1 (5 bases). The CDR3 spans 12 residues. Trimming pared 1 base from V and 8 bases from J, leaving 8 bases between. Germline CDR1 is SGHTA and CDR2 is FQGNSA. The CDR3 here is CASSLGGVGYTF. The CDR3 nucleotides are TGTGCCAGCAGCTTAGGGGGGGTGGGCTACACCTTC.

A note on this clonotype: A much bigger clone sits one base away, suggesting this may be a read error. Since the CDR3 does not end with the conserved phenylalanine or tryptophan, this likely comes from a read error. The genes are TRBV5-1 and TRBJ2-5; D is unresolved. The CDR3 is made up of 13 amino acids. Germline V gene lookup returns CDR1 SGHRS and CDR2 YFSETQ. Deletions cut 1 base from V and 1 base from J, with 5 bases between. In DNA, the CDR3 is TGCGCCAGCAGCTTGCAGGCCCAAGAGACCCAGTACTTA. It is translated as CASSLQAQETQYL.

This clonotype occurred a few times. The genes are TRBV10-2 and TRBJ1-5; 7 bases align to TRBD1. V dropped 2 bases and J dropped 5; count of bases not matched to a gene: 3. CDR1 and CDR2 (germline): WSHSY, SAAADI. This CDR3 has 14 residues. Here the CDR3 reads CASSEAGGYQPQHF. The CDR3 DNA sequence: TGCGCCAGCAGTGAGGCAGGGGGTTATCAGCCCCAGCATTTT.

This clonotype was seen at least ten times. V and J are TRBV20-1 and TRBJ1-5; 7 bases are a match to TRBD1. Germline values: CDR1 DFQATT, CDR2 SNEGSKA (reference sequence). This CDR3 is built from 15 residues. J was trimmed by 6 bases and V by 2 bases; bases with no gene match: 10. CDR3 protein: CSARNRDRRTQPQHF. Here the CDR3 DNA reads TGCAGTGCTAGAAACCGGGACAGAAGGACTCAGCCCCAGCATTTT.

This clonotype was recorded at least ten times. The J gene is TRBJ2-3, the V gene TRBV11-2; D may be TRBD2 (6 bases). V lost 5 bases to trimming and J lost 5 bases, with 14 bases between them. Germline V lookup: CDR1 SGHAT, CDR2 FQNNGV. The CDR3 contains 14 residues. The DNA for the CDR3 is TGTGCCAGCAGCCCGAGACTAGTCGAAGATACGCAGTATTTT. Translation gives CASSPRLVEDTQYF. Drawing the rest from reference TRBV11-2 and TRBJ2-3, the complete variable domain is EAGVAQSPRYKIIEKRQSVAFWCNPISGHATLYWYQQILGQGPKLLIQFQNNGVVDDSQLPKDRFSAERLKGVDSTLKIQPAKLEDSAVYLCASSPRLVEDTQYFGPGTRLTVL.

At least ten counts were recorded for this clonotype. The chain is built from TRBV7-9 and TRBJ2-1, with 7 bases that match TRBD2. Per germline, CDR1 SEHNR and CDR2 FQNEAQ (reference sequence). This CDR3 contains 14 residues. Germline trimming cut 5 bases from V and 7 bases from J; bases unmatched to any gene: 8. As DNA, the CDR3 is TGTGCCAGCAGCCCTTCCGGGACTACTAATGAGCAGTTCTTC. Residues: CASSPSGTTNEQFF.

Only a few counts were recorded for this clonotype. V usage is TRBV5-5 and J usage is TRBJ2-3; D is uncertain. V was shortened by 4 bases and J by 3 bases, with 6 bases between the two germline ends. CDR1 and CDR2 (germline): SGHKS, YYEKEE (reference sequence). CDR3 length: 12 amino acids. The CDR3 DNA sequence: TGTGCCAGCAGCACATTAACAGATACGCAGTATTTT. This gives the protein CASSTLTDTQYF.

Ten or more counts support this clonotype. V and J are TRBV12-3 or TRBV12-4 and TRBJ1-1; TRBD1 might be the D (6 bases). Trimming left V 3 bases short and J 6 bases short, with 17 bases between. The CDR3 is 15 amino acids. The CDR3: CASSLFGGPASEAFF. Here the CDR3 DNA reads TGTGCCAGCAGTTTGTTTGGGGGCCCAGCGTCTGAAGCTTTCTTT.

The chain recombines TRBV6-2 or TRBV6-3 with TRBJ2-1; D not resolved. This CDR3 has 16 amino acids. The V gene lost 3 bases and the J gene lost 3 bases, with 15 bases spanning the gap. CDR1 MNHEY and CDR2 SVGEGT come from the germline V gene. CDR3 region: CASSYLNVPNYNEQFF. The CDR3 nucleotides read TGTGCCAGCAGTTATTTGAACGTACCTAACTACAATGAGCAGTTCTTC.

The chain carries TRBV5-1 and TRBJ2-3; 11 bases are a match to TRBD2. Germline V lookup: CDR1 SGHRS, CDR2 YFSETQ. V trimming: 2 bases; J trimming: 0 bases; junction bases outside the gene matches: 5. The CDR3 length is 17 residues. As DNA, the CDR3 is TGCGCCAGCAGCTTACTCGGGACTAGCGGCAGCACAGATACGCAGTATTTT. Translation gives CASSLLGTSGSTDTQYF.

This clonotype was counted ten times or more. The DNA of the CDR3 is TGTGCCATCAGGACCATCGGATCACCGTTAAAAGAGCAGTTCTTC. Translation: CAIRTIGSPLKEQFF. V is TRBV10-3 and J is TRBJ2-1, with D unclear. CDR1 is ENHRY, CDR2 SYGVKD, per germline. Trimming shortened V by 6 bases and J by 10 bases, and 22 bases separated the two germline ends. The CDR3 covers 15 residues.

Ten or more counts support this clonotype. V is TRBV10-3 and J is TRBJ2-3; no reliable D call. The CDR3 runs 12 residues. CDR1 is ENHRY and CDR2 is SYGVKD in the germline V gene. V shed 4 bases and J shed 6 bases, with 8 bases lying between them. The DNA of the CDR3 is TGTGCCATCAGTGCTCAATCCGATACGCAGTATTTT. As protein: CAISAQSDTQYF.